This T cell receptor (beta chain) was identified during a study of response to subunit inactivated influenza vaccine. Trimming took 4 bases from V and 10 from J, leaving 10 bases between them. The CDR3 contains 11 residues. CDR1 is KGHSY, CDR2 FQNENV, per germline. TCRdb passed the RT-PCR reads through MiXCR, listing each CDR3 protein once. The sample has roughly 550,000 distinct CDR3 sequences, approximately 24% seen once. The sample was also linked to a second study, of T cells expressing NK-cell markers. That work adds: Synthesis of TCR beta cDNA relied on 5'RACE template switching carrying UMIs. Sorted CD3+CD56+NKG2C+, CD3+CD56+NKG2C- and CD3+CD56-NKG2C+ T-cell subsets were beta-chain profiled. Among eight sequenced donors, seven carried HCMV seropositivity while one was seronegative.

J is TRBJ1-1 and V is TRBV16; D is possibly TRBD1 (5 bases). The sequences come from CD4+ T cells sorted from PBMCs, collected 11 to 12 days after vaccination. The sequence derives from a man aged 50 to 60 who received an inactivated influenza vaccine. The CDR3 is CASSPITGAFF. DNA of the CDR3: TGTGCCAGCAGCCCAATTACAGGAGCTTTCTTT.